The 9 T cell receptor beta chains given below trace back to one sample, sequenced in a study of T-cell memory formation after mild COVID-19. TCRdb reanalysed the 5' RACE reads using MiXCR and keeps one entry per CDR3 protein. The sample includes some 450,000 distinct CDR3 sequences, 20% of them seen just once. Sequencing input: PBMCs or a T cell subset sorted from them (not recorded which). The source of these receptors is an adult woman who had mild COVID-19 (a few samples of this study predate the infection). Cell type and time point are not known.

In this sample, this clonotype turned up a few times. The CDR3, as DNA: TGCAGTGCTAGAGCCGGGACAGGGAGCGCTGAAGCTTTCTTT. Protein: CSARAGTGSAEAFF. The gene calls are TRBV20-1 and TRBJ1-1; TRBD1 matches 9 bases. This CDR3 region has 14 residues. Per the germline V gene, CDR1 is DFQATT and CDR2 is SNEGSKA (reference sequence). Trimming cost V 1 base and J 6 bases; bases outside gene matches: 6.

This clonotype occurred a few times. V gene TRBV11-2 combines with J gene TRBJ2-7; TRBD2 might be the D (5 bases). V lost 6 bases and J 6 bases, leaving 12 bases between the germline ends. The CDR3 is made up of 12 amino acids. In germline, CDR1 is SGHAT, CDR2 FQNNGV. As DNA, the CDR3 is TGTGCCAGCAGTATCTCGGGGTCCGAGCAGTACTTC. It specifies CASSISGSEQYF.

CDR3 amino acids: CASSSLPSGTSGGARDTQYF. The CDR3 DNA reads as TGTGCCAGCAGCTCACTCCCCTCTGGGACTAGCGGGGGGGCTAGGGATACGCAGTATTTT. The genes are TRBV3-1 and TRBJ2-3; the match to TRBD2 covers 16 bases. J lost 6 bases, V lost 5 bases, and 17 bases had no gene match. The CDR3 extends over 20 amino acids. Per the germline V gene, CDR1 is LGHDT and CDR2 is YNNKEL (reference sequence).

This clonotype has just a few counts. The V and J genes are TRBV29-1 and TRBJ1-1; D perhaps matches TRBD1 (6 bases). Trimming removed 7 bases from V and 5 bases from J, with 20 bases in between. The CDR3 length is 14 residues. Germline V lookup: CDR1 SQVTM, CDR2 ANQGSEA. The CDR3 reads CSAAGARIGTEAFF. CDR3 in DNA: TGCAGCGCCGCGGGGGCCCGGATAGGTACTGAAGCTTTCTTT.

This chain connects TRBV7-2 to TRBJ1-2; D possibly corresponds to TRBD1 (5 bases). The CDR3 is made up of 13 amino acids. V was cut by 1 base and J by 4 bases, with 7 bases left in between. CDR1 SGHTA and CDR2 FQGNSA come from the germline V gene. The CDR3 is CASSLGQLYGYTF. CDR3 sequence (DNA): TGTGCCAGCAGCTTAGGACAGCTCTATGGCTACACCTTC.

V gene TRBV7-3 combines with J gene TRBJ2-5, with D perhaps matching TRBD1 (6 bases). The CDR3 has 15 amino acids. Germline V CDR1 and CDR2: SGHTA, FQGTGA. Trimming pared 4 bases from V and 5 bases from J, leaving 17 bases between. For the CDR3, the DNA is TGTGCCAGCAGCTCGGGGACATCGCATCTTGAGACCCAGTACTTC. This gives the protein CASSSGTSHLETQYF.

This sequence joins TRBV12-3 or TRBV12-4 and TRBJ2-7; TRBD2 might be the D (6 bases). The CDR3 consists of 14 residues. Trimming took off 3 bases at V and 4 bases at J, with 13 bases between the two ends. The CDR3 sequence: CASSFGGGEYEQYF. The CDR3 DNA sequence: TGTGCCAGCAGTTTCGGAGGCGGGGAGTACGAGCAGTACTTC.

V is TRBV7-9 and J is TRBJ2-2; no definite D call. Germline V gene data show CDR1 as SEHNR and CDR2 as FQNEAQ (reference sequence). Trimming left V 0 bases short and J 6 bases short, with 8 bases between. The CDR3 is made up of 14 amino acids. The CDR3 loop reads CASSLARAAGELFF. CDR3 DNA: TGTGCCAGCAGCTTAGCGCGTGCGGCCGGGGAGCTGTTTTTT.

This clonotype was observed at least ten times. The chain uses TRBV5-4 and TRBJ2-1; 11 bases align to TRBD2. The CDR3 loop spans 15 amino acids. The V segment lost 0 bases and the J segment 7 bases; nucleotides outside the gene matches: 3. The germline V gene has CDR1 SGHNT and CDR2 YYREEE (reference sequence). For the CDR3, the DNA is TGTGCCAGCAGCTTGGTAGCGGGAGGGCCGAATGAGCAGTTCTTC. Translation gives CASSLVAGGPNEQFF.